These T cell receptor beta chains were read from a single sample in a study of tumor-infiltrating lymphocytes in primary liver carcinoma. TCRdb recomputed calls from the multiplex PCR reads with MiXCR, one row per CDR3 protein. The sample consists of fewer than 400,000 distinct CDR3 sequences, approximately 65% of them appearing once. Sequences were obtained from peripheral blood. These receptors all come from a middle-aged man with primary liver carcinoma and hepatitis B virus infection. Each CDR3 is given with its conserved first and last residue. Each record gives: CDR3 length, D gene, J gene, V gene, clone size, CDR3 protein, CDR3 DNA. The D gene is left open where the match is weak. Clone size is stated in some rows and not others, as once, few, many or a class when expanded.

len: 12; d_gene: -; j_gene: TRBJ2-7; v_gene: TRBV7-8; abundance: -; CDR3aa: CSSSLSRVEQYF; CDR3nt: TGTTCCAGCAGCTTATCCAGGGTCGAGCAGTACTTC
len: 14; d_gene: -; j_gene: TRBJ1-5; v_gene: TRBV11-1; abundance: -; CDR3aa: CASSPKGPFDTQHF; CDR3nt: TGTGCCAGCAGCCCTAAGGGCCCGTTTGATACGCAGCATTTT
len: 17; d_gene: TRBD2; j_gene: TRBJ2-1; v_gene: TRBV4-2; abundance: -; CDR3aa: CASSQDTATSDYNKQFF; CDR3nt: TGTGCCAGCAGCCAAGATACCGCGACTAGCGACTACAATAAGCAGTTCTTC
len: 14; d_gene: -; j_gene: TRBJ2-1; v_gene: TRBV11-1; abundance: once; CDR3aa: CASNSFRELNEQFF; CDR3nt: TGTGCCAGCAACTCCTTCCGGGAGCTCAATGAGCAGTTCTTC
len: 16; d_gene: TRBD2; j_gene: TRBJ2-1; v_gene: TRBV20-1; abundance: -; CDR3aa: CSAEGASGSTYNEQFF; CDR3nt: TGCAGTGCTGAGGGGGCTAGCGGGAGCACCTACAATGAGCAGTTCTTC
len: 13; d_gene: -; j_gene: TRBJ1-5; v_gene: TRBV30; abundance: few; CDR3aa: CAWSSGPNQPQHF; CDR3nt: TGTGCCTGGAGTTCGGGTCCTAATCAGCCCCAGCATTTT
len: 14; d_gene: -; j_gene: TRBJ2-1; v_gene: TRBV25-1; abundance: few; CDR3aa: CATAIALAYNEQFF; CDR3nt: TGTGCCACCGCCATAGCCCTTGCCTACAATGAGCAGTTCTTC
len: 14; d_gene: -; j_gene: TRBJ1-5; v_gene: TRBV6-6; abundance: many; CDR3aa: CASSYYQEPQPQHF; CDR3nt: TGTGCCAGCAGTTACTATCAGGAGCCTCAGCCCCAGCATTTT
len: 10; d_gene: -; j_gene: TRBJ2-1; v_gene: TRBV29-1; abundance: many; CDR3aa: CSAWSNEQFF; CDR3nt: TGCAGCGCCTGGAGTAATGAGCAGTTCTTC
len: 14; d_gene: -; j_gene: TRBJ2-5; v_gene: TRBV9; abundance: -; CDR3aa: CASNAGPSYETQYF; CDR3nt: TGTGCCAGCAACGCGGGTCCGTCGTACGAGACCCAGTACTTC
len: 15; d_gene: TRBD2; j_gene: TRBJ2-3; v_gene: TRBV29-1; abundance: -; CDR3aa: CNVLGTSEHTGTQCF; CDR3nt: TGCAACGTTCTCGGGACTAGCGAACACACAGGTACGCAGTGTTTT
len: 11; d_gene: -; j_gene: TRBJ2-1; v_gene: TRBV6-2/TRBV6-3; abundance: -; CDR3aa: CASRGKSEQFF; CDR3nt: TGTGCCAGCAGGGGTAAAAGTGAGCAGTTCTTC
len: 13; d_gene: -; j_gene: TRBJ1-6; v_gene: TRBV30; abundance: -; CDR3aa: CARNLQGGSPLHF; CDR3nt: TGTGCGCGGAACTTACAGGGAGGCTCACCCCTCCACTTT
len: 14; d_gene: -; j_gene: TRBJ2-5; v_gene: TRBV6-5; abundance: -; CDR3aa: CASSSQDSLEAQYF; CDR3nt: TGTGCCAGCAGTTCCCAGGACAGTCTTGAGGCCCAGTACTTC
len: 15; d_gene: -; j_gene: TRBJ2-5; v_gene: TRBV6-1; abundance: -; CDR3aa: CASSEWSPTGETHYF; CDR3nt: TGTGCCAGCAGTGAATGGTCACCGACTGGAGAGACCCATTACTTC
len: 13; d_gene: -; j_gene: TRBJ2-7; v_gene: TRBV11-2; abundance: -; CDR3aa: CAGSSREDYEQYF; CDR3nt: TGTGCCGGCAGCTCAAGGGAAGACTACGAGCAGTACTTC